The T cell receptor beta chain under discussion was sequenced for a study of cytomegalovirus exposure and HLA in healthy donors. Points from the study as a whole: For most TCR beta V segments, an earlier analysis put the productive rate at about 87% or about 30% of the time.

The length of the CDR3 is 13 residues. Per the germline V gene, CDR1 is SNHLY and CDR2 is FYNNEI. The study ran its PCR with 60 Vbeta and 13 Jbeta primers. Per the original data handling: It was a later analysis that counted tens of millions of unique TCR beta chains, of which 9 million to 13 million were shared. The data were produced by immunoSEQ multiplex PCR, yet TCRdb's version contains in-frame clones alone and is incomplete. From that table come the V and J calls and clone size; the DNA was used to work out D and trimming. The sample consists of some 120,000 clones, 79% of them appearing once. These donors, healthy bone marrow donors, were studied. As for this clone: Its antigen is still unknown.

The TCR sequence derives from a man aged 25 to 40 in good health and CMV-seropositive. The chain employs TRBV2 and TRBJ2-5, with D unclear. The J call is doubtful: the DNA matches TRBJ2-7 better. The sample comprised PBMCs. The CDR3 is CASSGRTPYEQYF. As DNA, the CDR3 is TGTGCCAGCAGTGGAAGAACGCCCTACGAGCAGTACTTC.